This T cell receptor (beta chain) was found in a study of blood T cell repertoires in COVID-19. About the study: COVID-19 samples collected from the United States, Italy and Spain covered acute and convalescent phases. PBMCs, B-cell-depleted T cells, or T cells provided the cDNA or gDNA that made up the material.

Authors' methods: Amplification with reference gene primers provided the estimates of nucleated cell counts. Sequencing was performed with immunoSEQ multiplex PCR; in TCRdb, only in-frame clones are kept and a portion is missing. V, J and clone size are taken as reported in that table, and D and trimming were inferred from the DNA itself. The sample contains a few hundred thousand clones, around 90% of which appear only once. The CDR3 is 15 amino acids. Trimming took 5 bases from V and 4 from J; bases not matched to a gene: 7. Per germline, CDR1 SGHVS and CDR2 FNYEAQ. The sequence derives from a man aged 55 to 70 who had recovered from COVID-19. Sequencing input: peripheral blood. This chain connects TRBV7-6 to TRBJ2-2; TRBD2 matches 7 bases. CDR3 sequence: CASSPRWGGTGELFF. In DNA form, the CDR3 reads TGTGCCAGCAGCCCGAGGTGGGGGGGCACCGGGGAGCTGTTTTTT.